The 25 T cell receptor beta chains below were found in one sample sequenced in a study of CD8 T cells in ankylosing spondylitis. Broader study findings: The study identified a TCR beta motif of roughly eight highly homologous variants that appeared characteristic of ankylosing spondylitis blood.

TCRdb processed the 5' RACE reads anew with MiXCR; each CDR3 protein has one entry. The table shows around 430,000 distinct CDR3 sequences, with approximately 17% occurring only once. Their cognate antigens are unknown. Sequenced: blood, either unsorted or a sorted T cell fraction (not recorded which). Receptor source: a male donor with ankylosing spondylitis.

This clonotype was observed at least ten times. CDR3 region: CASSFGTGQYEQYF. The CDR3 DNA follows: TGCGCCAGCAGCTTCGGGACAGGACAATACGAGCAGTACTTC. This rearrangement joins TRBV5-1 to TRBJ2-7; 8 bases match TRBD1. The V gene end was trimmed by 2 bases and the J gene end by 4 bases; junction bases not matched to a gene: 5. This CDR3 comprises 14 residues. The germline V gene encodes CDR1 SGHRS and CDR2 YFSETQ.

A word on this clonotype: The junction shows a germline mismatch at one end, possibly a read error. V usage is TRBV12-3 or TRBV12-4 and J usage is TRBJ1-4; 7 bases line up with TRBD1. There are 19 residues in the CDR3. The CDR3, as DNA: TGTGCCAGCTGTTTATACGCGGGGACAGACTTTGCAACTAATGAAAAACTGTTTTTT. Protein product: CASCLYAGTDFATNEKLFF.

The chain combines TRBV2 with TRBJ1-5; D may be TRBD1 (5 bases). V lost 4 bases and J lost 9, with 13 bases in between. The CDR3 runs to 13 residues. Germline CDR1 SNHLY, CDR2 FYNNEI. The CDR3 region has the DNA TGTGCCAGCAGTGGACGGGGGTCACGGCCCCAGCATTTT. Translation: CASSGRGSRPQHF.

This clonotype was found many times. The chain uses TRBV12-3 or TRBV12-4 and TRBJ1-1, with unresolved D. Trimming pared 4 bases from V and 6 bases from J, leaving 9 bases between. This CDR3 contains 12 residues. CDR3 DNA sequence: TGTGCCAGCAGTTATGGCGGCCCTGAAGCTTTCTTT. It yields the protein CASSYGGPEAFF.

The V call is TRBV7-2, the J call TRBJ1-4, with D possibly TRBD1 on 5 matching bases. V lost 4 bases to trimming and J lost 8 bases, with 17 bases between them. The CDR3 contains 15 residues. CDR1 SGHTA and CDR2 FQGNSA come from the germline V gene. The CDR3 coding sequence is TGTGCCAGCAGCTGGCCAGGGCAGGGTAACGAAAAACTGTTTTTT. Its protein is CASSWPGQGNEKLFF.

The DNA for the CDR3 is TGTGCCAGCAGCTTAAACCGTCTAGCGGGACCCAGCACAGATACGCAGTATTTT. Its translation: CASSLNRLAGPSTDTQYF. V gene TRBV11-2 combines with J gene TRBJ2-3, with 9 bases matching TRBD2. Germline CDR1 SGHAT, CDR2 FQNNGV. This CDR3 is built from 18 residues. Trimming at V came to 2 bases and at J to 0 bases, leaving 9 bases not matched to a gene.

Many counts were recorded for this clonotype. This sequence joins TRBV20-1 and TRBJ2-3; possible D gene TRBD1, 5 bases. Germline lookup yields CDR1 DFQATT and CDR2 SNEGSKA (reference sequence). V dropped 3 bases and J dropped 2 bases, with 12 bases sitting between them. This CDR3 region has 14 residues. The CDR3 spells CSARKKDTTDTQYF. CDR3 DNA: TGCAGTGCTAGGAAAAAGGACACCACAGATACGCAGTATTTT.

This clonotype was counted at least ten times. The chain uses TRBV5-1 and TRBJ2-3, with D uncertain. V lost 6 bases and J 2 bases, leaving 10 bases between the germline ends. The CDR3 has 13 amino acids. Germline CDR1 is SGHRS and CDR2 is YFSETQ. CDR3: CASTLSLTDTQYF. As DNA, the CDR3 is TGCGCCAGCACTCTGAGCCTCACAGATACGCAGTATTTT.

This clonotype was observed a handful of times. The chain couples TRBV6-1 to TRBJ1-2, with TRBD1 matching over 8 bases. Germline values: CDR1 MNHNS, CDR2 SASEGT. The CDR3 runs 16 residues. Losses at the gene ends were 2 bases for V and 2 bases for J; bases not matched to a gene: 7. The CDR3 spells CASSEFPGGSNYGYTF. The CDR3 DNA follows: TGTGCCAGCAGTGAATTCCCAGGGGGCTCCAACTATGGCTACACCTTC.

Note on this clonotype: Germline and junction disagree at one end, which may indicate a read error. The J gene is TRBJ1-6, the V gene TRBV6-1, with D perhaps TRBD1 (6 bases). From germline, CDR1 is MNHNS and CDR2 SASEGT. The CDR3 runs 16 residues. CDR3 DNA sequence: TGTGACAGCAGTAAGGACAGCAGCTCCTATAATTCACCCCTCCACTTT. This codes for CDSSKDSSSYNSPLHF.

V gene TRBV6-1 combines with J gene TRBJ1-4; TRBD1 is a possible D gene (6 bases). Germline V gives CDR1 MNHNS, CDR2 SASEGT. V was pared by 7 bases and J by 3 bases, with 15 bases between. The CDR3 runs 15 residues. CDR3 loop: CASTTGKYANEKLFF. CDR3 nucleotide sequence: TGTGCCAGCACAACAGGGAAGTACGCTAATGAAAAACTGTTTTTT.

The rearrangement joins TRBV3-1 to TRBJ2-2, with 7 nucleotides matching TRBD1. Germline V gene data show CDR1 as LGHDT and CDR2 as YNNKEL (reference sequence). The V segment lost 6 bases and the J segment 5 bases; nucleotides outside the gene matches: 6. The CDR3 spans 14 residues. DNA of the CDR3: TGTGCCAGCAGACCCGACAGGGCAACCGGGGAGCTGTTTTTT. Translated: CASRPDRATGELFF.

This clonotype occurred a few times. This chain joins TRBV12-3 or TRBV12-4 and TRBJ2-5; TRBD2 aligns across 10 bases. The J segment lost 5 bases and the V segment lost 1 base, leaving 10 bases of the junction unmatched. There are 17 residues in the CDR3. The CDR3 bases are TGTGCCAGCAGTTTAGGGGTCGGAACGGGACTAGCGGAGACCCAGTACTTC. Translation gives CASSLGVGTGLAETQYF.

This chain's CDR3 is CASSFTGITEAFF. CDR3 coding DNA: TGTGCCAGCAGCTTTACAGGGATCACTGAAGCTTTCTTT. The chain carries TRBV7-9 and TRBJ1-1; maybe TRBD1 (6 bases). Trimming cost V 3 bases and J 4 bases, with 9 bases left between them. Germline-derived CDR1 and CDR2 are SEHNR and FQNEAQ (reference sequence). This CDR3 contains 13 residues.

On this clonotype: With a much larger clone just one base away, this may be a read error. The V and J genes are TRBV6-5 and TRBJ1-1; a weak D match, TRBD1 (5 bases). This CDR3 is built from 14 residues. The V gene lost 2 bases and the J gene lost 0 bases, with 7 bases spanning the gap. Germline V lookup: CDR1 MNHEY, CDR2 SVGAGI. CDR3 residues: CASSYDRLNTEAFF. CDR3 in DNA: TGTGCCAGCAGTTACGACAGACTGAACACTGAAGCTTTCTTT.

J is TRBJ2-7 and V is TRBV4-1; 8 nucleotides agree with TRBD2. The CDR3 extends over 15 amino acids. Germline CDR1 reads MGHRA; CDR2 reads YSYEKL. V shed 4 bases and J 3 bases; nucleotides not matched to a gene: 8. CDR3 residues: CASSLDGRALYEQYF. In nucleotides, the CDR3 is TGCGCCAGCAGCCTAGACGGGAGGGCCCTCTACGAGCAGTACTTC.

This clonotype was counted only a few times. CDR3 sequence reads: CASSYDPTGFIANTGELFF. CDR3 DNA: TGTGCCAGCAGTTACGACCCCACAGGGTTCATCGCGAACACCGGGGAGCTGTTTTTT. The genes are TRBV6-2 or TRBV6-3 and TRBJ2-2, with D possibly TRBD1 on 6 matching bases. This CDR3 contains 19 residues. Looked up from germline, CDR1 is MNHEY and CDR2 is SVGEGT. V lost 2 bases and J lost 0, with 19 bases in between.

In this sample, this clonotype turned up a few times. The J gene is TRBJ1-2, the V gene TRBV2, with 9 nucleotides matching TRBD1. CDR1 is SNHLY, CDR2 FYNNEI, per germline. V dropped 5 bases and J dropped 7; count of bases not matched to a gene: 11. This CDR3 is built from 15 residues. CDR3 DNA: TGTGCCAGCAGTTCCCGTGACAGGGGGGGAGGTGGCTACACCTTC. Protein sequence: CASSSRDRGGGGYTF. The complete variable domain, with remaining parts taken from reference TRBV2 and TRBJ1-2, reads EPEVTQTPSHQVTQMGQEVILRCVPISNHLYFYWYRQILGQKVEFLVSFYNNEISEKSEIFDDQFSVERPDGSNFTLKIRSTKLEDSAMYFCASSSRDRGGGGYTFGSGTRLTVV.

This clonotype has more than one count but fewer than ten. V usage is TRBV28 and J usage is TRBJ2-1; TRBD2 matches 10 bases. Germline loops: CDR1 MDHEN, CDR2 SYDVKM. With 6 bases clipped from V and 4 bases from J, the junction kept 3 bases outside the gene matches. CDR3 length equals 14 residues. The CDR3 sequence: CASRLAGKYNEQFF. The DNA for the CDR3 is TGTGCCAGCAGACTAGCGGGGAAGTACAATGAGCAGTTCTTC.

The sample holds a few counts of this clonotype. The chain employs TRBV7-2 and TRBJ2-5; D is uncertain. The germline CDR1 and CDR2 sequences are SGHTA and FQGNSA. Trimming took off 1 base at V and 1 base at J, with 7 bases between the two ends. This CDR3 has 14 residues. This chain's CDR3 is CASSLDKVQETQYF. CDR3 coding DNA: TGTGCCAGCAGCTTAGACAAGGTCCAAGAGACCCAGTACTTC.

The chain links TRBV20-1 to TRBJ2-3; 7 bases agree with TRBD2. The CDR3 has 15 amino acids. V shed 6 bases, J shed 0 bases, and the junction held 9 bases outside the gene matches. Germline values: CDR1 DFQATT, CDR2 SNEGSKA (reference sequence). The CDR3 here is CSARRGSTSTDTQYF. The CDR3 DNA is TGCAGTGCCCGGCGCGGGAGCACTAGCACAGATACGCAGTATTTT.

This clonotype was seen ten or more times. This chain uses TRBV29-1 with TRBJ2-2; D remains ambiguous. Trimming took 4 bases from V and 6 from J, leaving 15 bases between them. The CDR3 spans 14 residues. Germline lookup yields CDR1 SQVTM and CDR2 ANQGSEA. The CDR3 here is CSVGSLGNSGELFF. The CDR3 DNA is TGCAGCGTTGGATCCCTAGGGAATTCCGGGGAGCTGTTTTTT.

This clonotype was observed a handful of times. The chain combines TRBV6-2 or TRBV6-3 with TRBJ1-3; the D is unclear. Per the germline V gene, CDR1 is MNHEY and CDR2 is SVGEGT. V was trimmed by 2 bases and J by 1 base, leaving 12 bases between them. This CDR3 region has 16 residues. Written as DNA, the CDR3 is TGTGCCAGCAGTTACCGACCTGGGGAGTCTGGAAACACCATATATTTT. Translating gives CASSYRPGESGNTIYF.

The gene calls are TRBV28 and TRBJ2-5; perhaps TRBD2 as D (6 bases). The V gene lost 7 bases and the J gene lost 2 bases, with 14 bases spanning the gap. In germline, CDR1 is MDHEN, CDR2 SYDVKM. The CDR3 length is 14 residues. CDR3 loop: CASKGGTLQETQYF. The CDR3 region has the DNA TGTGCCAGCAAGGGAGGCACCCTTCAAGAGACCCAGTACTTC.

The gene calls are TRBV12-3 or TRBV12-4 and TRBJ2-6; 12 bases align to TRBD2. After removal of 5 bases from V and 3 bases from J, the junction contained 5 bases not matched to a gene. The CDR3 runs 17 residues. The chain's CDR3 is CASSGRLAGDGANVLTF. The CDR3 nucleotides are TGTGCCAGCAGTGGCAGACTAGCGGGGGATGGGGCCAACGTCCTGACTTTC.